A single sample gave rise to the 9 T cell receptor beta chains below, sequenced in a study of cytomegalovirus exposure and HLA in healthy donors. PCR was performed using 60 Vbeta and 13 Jbeta primers. Sequencing was performed with immunoSEQ multiplex PCR; in TCRdb, only in-frame clones are kept and a portion is missing. Of roughly 100,000 clones listed, roughly 82% are singletons. Sequences were obtained from PBMCs. The origin of the receptors is a middle-aged man in good health and CMV-seronegative.

The chain recombines TRBV28 with TRBJ2-1; D remains ambiguous. The V gene's germline CDR1 is MDHEN and CDR2 SYDVKM. The CDR3 extends over 13 amino acids. The V gene lost 2 bases and the J gene lost 7 bases, with 9 bases spanning the gap. CDR3 coding DNA: TGTGCCAGCAGTTTACTCGGTGGTAATGAGCAGTTCTTC. Its protein is CASSLLGGNEQFF.

The genes are TRBV5-6 and TRBJ1-1; D not resolved. V gave up 2 bases and J gave up 4 bases, with 9 bases separating them. Germline values: CDR1 SGHDT, CDR2 YYEEEE. The CDR3 totals 13 residues. This CDR3 reads CASSFRYGTEAFF. The CDR3 coding sequence is TGTGCCAGCAGCTTTCGATACGGCACTGAAGCTTTCTTT.

This chain joins TRBV9 and TRBJ1-1, with D possibly being TRBD1 (5 bases). The CDR3 loop spans 13 amino acids. The ends were cut back, 4 bases at V and 5 bases at J, with 12 bases in the middle. Germline CDR1 reads SGDLS; CDR2 reads YYNGEE. CDR3 protein: CASSSLGGTEAFF. The CDR3, as DNA: TGTGCCAGCAGCAGCCTGGGGGGAACTGAAGCTTTCTTT. The whole variable domain, remainder taken from reference TRBV9 and TRBJ1-1, is DSGVTQTPKHLITATGQRVTLRCSPRSGDLSVYWYQQSLDQGLQFLIQYYNGEERAKGNILERFSAQQFPDLHSELNLSSLELGDSALYFCASSSLGGTEAFFGQGTRLTVV.

The rearrangement links TRBV10-3 to TRBJ1-5; 12 positions match TRBD1. This CDR3 contains 14 residues. The germline gives CDR1 ENHRY, CDR2 SYGVKD. Germline trimming cut 3 bases from V and 10 bases from J; bases unmatched to any gene: 4. The CDR3 coding sequence is TGTGCCATCAGTGAACCCGGGACAGGGGGCCCCCAGCATTTT. Translating gives CAISEPGTGGPQHF.

The rearrangement uses TRBV28 and TRBJ2-7; D call uncertain. Germline lookup yields CDR1 MDHEN and CDR2 SYDVKM. The ends were cut back, 6 bases at V and 3 bases at J, with 12 bases in the middle. The CDR3 loop spans 13 amino acids. For the CDR3, the DNA is TGTGCCAGCAGCACGAGGCCAGTCTACGAGCAGTACGTC. Translation: CASSTRPVYEQYV.

The chain is built from TRBV5-6 and TRBJ2-5; 9 nucleotides line up with TRBD2. The CDR3 has 17 amino acids. The junction had 8 bases not matched to a gene; V was cut back by 0 bases and J by 2 bases. Per the germline V gene, CDR1 is SGHDT and CDR2 is YYEEEE. The CDR3 spells CASSLGLAADGQETQYF. Written as DNA, the CDR3 is TGTGCCAGCAGCTTGGGACTAGCGGCCGATGGGCAAGAGACCCAGTACTTC.

The chain is built from TRBV2 and TRBJ2-5; TRBD1 matches 7 bases. V trimming: 7 bases; J trimming: 5 bases; junction bases outside the gene matches: 7. Germline-derived CDR1 and CDR2 are SNHLY and FYNNEI. The CDR3 has 13 amino acids. The CDR3 DNA sequence: TGTGCCAGCATTCGGGGACAGTTTGAGACCCAGTACTTC. It translates to CASIRGQFETQYF.

This chain links TRBV28 with TRBJ2-1; 10 nucleotides match TRBD2. Germline CDR1 MDHEN, CDR2 SYDVKM. CDR3 length: 14 amino acids. J was trimmed by 4 bases and V by 6 bases; bases with no gene match: 3. The CDR3 sequence: CASSSSGGYNEQFF. In DNA form, the CDR3 reads TGTGCCAGCAGCTCTAGCGGGGGATACAATGAGCAGTTCTTC.

This chain links TRBV11-2 with TRBJ1-1, with D hard to call. This CDR3 spans 15 amino acids. Germline CDR1 is SGHAT and CDR2 is FQNNGV. The ends were cut back, 1 base at V and 3 bases at J, with 12 bases in the middle. This chain's CDR3 is CASSLGSRIDTEAFF. The DNA for the CDR3 is TGTGCCAGCAGCTTAGGAAGCAGGATCGACACTGAAGCTTTCTTT.